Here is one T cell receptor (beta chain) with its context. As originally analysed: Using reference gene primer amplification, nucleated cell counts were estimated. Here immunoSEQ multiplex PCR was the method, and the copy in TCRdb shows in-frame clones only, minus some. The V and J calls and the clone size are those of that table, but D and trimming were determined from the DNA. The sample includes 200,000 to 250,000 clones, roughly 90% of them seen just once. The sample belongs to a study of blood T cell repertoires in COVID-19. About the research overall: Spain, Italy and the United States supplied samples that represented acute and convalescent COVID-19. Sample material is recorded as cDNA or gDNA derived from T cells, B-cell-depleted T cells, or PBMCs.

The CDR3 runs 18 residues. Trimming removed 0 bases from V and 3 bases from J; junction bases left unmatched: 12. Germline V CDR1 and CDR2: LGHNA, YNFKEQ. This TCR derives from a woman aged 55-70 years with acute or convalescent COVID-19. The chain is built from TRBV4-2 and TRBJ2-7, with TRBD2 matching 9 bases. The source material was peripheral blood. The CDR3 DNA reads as TGTGCCAGCAGCCAAGATTCCTCCGGGACTAGCCTCATCTACGAGCAGTACTTC. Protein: CASSQDSSGTSLIYEQYF.